The 12 T cell receptor beta chains below all came from one sample that was sequenced in a study of identical twins. TCRdb ran MiXCR on the 5' RACE reads and lists one entry per CDR3 protein. The data show about 890,000 distinct CDR3 sequences, approximately 13% seen once. These same data were also listed under a study on yellow fever vaccine responses in identical twins.

The specimen sequenced was PBMCs. These receptors all come from a woman between 18 and 29 years old in good health.

The table lists this clonotype with many counts. This chain joins TRBV2 and TRBJ1-2; 8 bases line up with TRBD1. The trim removed 3 bases at V and 0 bases at J, leaving 9 bases unmatched. Germline V gene lookup returns CDR1 SNHLY and CDR2 FYNNEI. This CDR3 comprises 17 residues. DNA for the CDR3: TGTGCCAGCAGTGATTCGGGACAGGAACTCACTAACTATGGCTACACCTTC. Amino acid sequence: CASSDSGQELTNYGYTF.

This chain uses TRBV10-3 with TRBJ2-7, with 9 bases that match TRBD1. The CDR3 length is 16 residues. V was clipped by 0 bases and J by 4 bases; unmatched bases: 7. Germline V gene sequence: CDR1 ENHRY, CDR2 SYGVKD. This chain's CDR3 is CAISESTGTGSYEQYF. The CDR3 DNA reads TGTGCCATCAGTGAGTCGACGGGGACAGGGTCATACGAGCAGTACTTC.

This clonotype was observed many times. The chain couples TRBV15 to TRBJ2-1; 7 bases match TRBD2. The V gene end was trimmed by 3 bases and the J gene end by 3 bases; junction bases not matched to a gene: 14. This CDR3 is 18 amino acids long. The germline V gene has CDR1 LNHNV and CDR2 YYDKDF (reference sequence). CDR3 in DNA: TGTGCCACCAGCAGGGTGTTGTCGGCTAGCGGAGTCTACAATGAGCAGTTCTTC. Translating it yields CATSRVLSASGVYNEQFF. Full variable domain (outside the CDR3, taken from reference TRBV15 and TRBJ2-1): DAMVIQNPRYQVTQFGKPVTLSCSQTLNHNVMYWYQQKSSQAPKLLFHYYDKDFNNEADTPDNFQSRRPNTSFCFLDIRSPGLGDTAMYLCATSRVLSASGVYNEQFFGPGTRLTVL.

The gene calls are TRBV10-2 and TRBJ2-2; 7 bases are shared with TRBD2. The V gene's germline CDR1 is WSHSY and CDR2 SAAADI. The CDR3 spans 14 residues. Trimming removed 6 bases from V and 2 bases from J; junction bases left unmatched: 3. The CDR3 loop is CASSWDYNTGELFF. The CDR3 DNA is TGCGCCAGCAGCTGGGACTACAACACCGGGGAGCTGTTTTTT.

A few counts support this clonotype. This rearrangement joins TRBV5-1 to TRBJ2-5; the match to TRBD2 covers 7 bases. The germline gives CDR1 SGHRS, CDR2 YFSETQ. V shed 1 base and J 5 bases; nucleotides not matched to a gene: 8. The CDR3 has 15 amino acids. DNA for the CDR3: TGCGCCAGCAGCTTGCTCCGGGAGGTGTCGGAGACCCAGTACTTC. Amino acid sequence: CASSLLREVSETQYF.

The J gene is TRBJ1-2, the V gene TRBV12-3 or TRBV12-4, with 7 bases aligning to TRBD1. V lost 6 bases and J lost 2; bases outside the gene matches: 12. This CDR3 is 16 amino acids long. Here the CDR3 DNA reads TGTGCCAGCAGCATATTCCAGGGGGGATTCAACTATGGCTACACCTTC. Translating gives CASSIFQGGFNYGYTF.

This chain connects TRBV11-2 to TRBJ2-1; the match to TRBD1 covers 11 bases. The V gene's germline CDR1 is SGHAT and CDR2 FQNNGV. The CDR3 has 14 residues. V lost 1 base to trimming and J lost 9 bases; unmatched junction nucleotides: 2. CDR3 amino acids: CASSLAGTGGEQFF. For the CDR3, the DNA is TGTGCCAGCAGCTTAGCTGGGACAGGGGGTGAGCAGTTCTTC. Full variable domain (outside the CDR3, taken from reference TRBV11-2 and TRBJ2-1): EAGVAQSPRYKIIEKRQSVAFWCNPISGHATLYWYQQILGQGPKLLIQFQNNGVVDDSQLPKDRFSAERLKGVDSTLKIQPAKLEDSAVYLCASSLAGTGGEQFFGPGTRLTVL.

This rearrangement joins TRBV5-1 to TRBJ1-1; tentatively, D is TRBD1 (5 bases). V lost 0 bases to trimming and J lost 3 bases, with 12 bases between them. The CDR3 contains 15 residues. Germline loops: CDR1 SGHRS, CDR2 YFSETQ. The CDR3 DNA reads TGCGCCAGCAGCTTGGACGGGCGGGACTACACTGAAGCTTTCTTT. Encoded protein: CASSLDGRDYTEAFF.

This clonotype was counted many times. The chain carries TRBV11-2 and TRBJ2-5, with TRBD2 matching 16 bases. V was pared by 5 bases and J by 2 bases, with 2 bases of the junction left unmatched. The CDR3 consists of 16 residues. Per germline, CDR1 SGHAT and CDR2 FQNNGV. CDR3 in amino acids: CASSRGLAGGQETQYF. The CDR3 nucleotides are TGTGCCAGCAGCCGGGGACTAGCGGGGGGGCAAGAGACCCAGTACTTC. The variable domain in full, completed from reference TRBV11-2 and TRBJ2-5, reads EAGVAQSPRYKIIEKRQSVAFWCNPISGHATLYWYQQILGQGPKLLIQFQNNGVVDDSQLPKDRFSAERLKGVDSTLKIQPAKLEDSAVYLCASSRGLAGGQETQYFGPGTRLLVL.

In its sample, this clonotype was seen many times. The rearrangement uses TRBV12-3 or TRBV12-4 and TRBJ2-7; D is possibly TRBD1 (6 bases). V was trimmed by 3 bases and J by 3 bases, leaving 12 bases between them. The CDR3 contains 14 residues. The CDR3 protein is CASSFRDKGYEQYF. In DNA form, the CDR3 reads TGTGCCAGCAGTTTTAGGGACAAAGGCTACGAGCAGTACTTC.

This clonotype was observed a few times. This chain links TRBV6-5 with TRBJ1-2, with TRBD1 matching over 9 bases. The CDR3 runs 16 residues. V was pared by 2 bases and J by 10 bases, with 14 bases of the junction left unmatched. Germline CDR1 and CDR2: MNHEY and SVGAGI. This chain's CDR3 is CASSYLLSGTGYDYTF. The CDR3 DNA is TGTGCCAGCAGTTACCTTTTATCCGGGACAGGGTACGACTACACCTTC.

This clonotype was seen at least ten times. CDR3 residues: CASSTRGAFSNQPQHF. CDR3 DNA sequence: TGTGCCAGCAGCACCCGAGGGGCTTTTAGCAATCAGCCCCAGCATTTT. The rearrangement joins TRBV7-2 to TRBJ1-5; D is perhaps TRBD1 (5 bases). Germline CDR1 reads SGHTA; CDR2 reads FQGNSA. This CDR3 spans 16 amino acids. Trimming left V 5 bases short and J 0 bases short, with 14 bases between.